Following are 13 T cell receptor beta chains from one sample sequenced in a study of blood T cell repertoires in COVID-19. TCRdb's table, derived via immunoSEQ multiplex PCR, lists solely in-frame clones and lacks some. Altogether fewer than 250,000 clones are present, over 80% being singletons, with the ten largest covering roughly 3.1%. Material: PBMCs or T cells enriched from blood (not recorded which). The source is a woman between 25 and 40 years old who had been exposed to COVID-19.

The chain carries TRBV1 and TRBJ2-1; the table's D gene call, TRBD2, was not cross checked with the DNA. TRBV1 counts as a pseudogene. This CDR3 spans 20 amino acids. The DNA of the CDR3 is TGCACCAGCAGCCAAGAAAAACTAGCGGGGGGCGACAATCCCTACAATGAGCAGTTCTTC. This encodes CTSSQEKLAGGDNPYNEQFF.

This clone was seen once. The CDR3 is CASRSGTASNSPLHF. The CDR3 DNA reads as TGTGCCAGCAGATCCGGGACAGCGAGTAATTCACCCCTCCACTTT. V gene TRBV2 combines with J gene TRBJ1-6; 7 bases map to TRBD1. V lost 6 bases, J lost 6 bases, and 8 bases stayed unmatched. The CDR3 totals 15 residues. Germline V CDR1 and CDR2: SNHLY, FYNNEI.

This chain connects TRBV18 to TRBJ1-1; D is ambiguous. V was clipped by 8 bases and J by 1 base, with 8 bases between them. The CDR3 extends over 12 amino acids. Germline CDR1 and CDR2: KGHSH and LQKENI. Written as DNA, the CDR3 is TGTGCCAGCACAACGGGGAACACTGAAGCTTTCTTT. This translates into CASTTGNTEAFF.

The sample holds a few counts of this clone. CDR3 residues: CASSLSFKTHGGTEAFF. The CDR3 nucleotides are TGCGCCAGCAGCTTGTCTTTCAAAACTCACGGAGGGACTGAAGCTTTCTTT. The J gene is TRBJ1-1, the V gene TRBV5-1; D is uncertain. Trimming cost V 1 base and J 5 bases, with 21 bases left between them. Looked up from germline, CDR1 is SGHRS and CDR2 is YFSETQ. The CDR3 is made up of 17 amino acids.

For this clone: Other DNA variants within this sample encode the same CDR3. The genes are TRBV7-2 and TRBJ1-5, with TRBD1 matching 7 bases. The V gene end was trimmed by 0 bases and the J gene end by 7 bases; junction bases not matched to a gene: 3. The CDR3 loop spans 14 amino acids. Germline V gene sequence: CDR1 SGHTA, CDR2 FQGNSA. CDR3 nucleotides: TGTGCCAGCAGCTTAGCAGGGGGCGGGCAGCCCCAGCATTTT. The encoded protein is CASSLAGGGQPQHF.

The chain has TRBV9 and TRBJ2-1, with 14 bases matching TRBD2. This CDR3 is 17 amino acids long. The V segment lost 7 bases and the J segment 2 bases; nucleotides outside the gene matches: 8. Germline V gene lookup returns CDR1 SGDLS and CDR2 YYNGEE. CDR3 sequence: CASGTSGGPLAYNEQFF. CDR3 bases: TGTGCCAGCGGGACTAGCGGGGGACCCTTGGCCTACAATGAGCAGTTCTTC.

The rearrangement joins TRBV25-1 to TRBJ1-6; 10 positions agree with TRBD1. The CDR3 is made up of 15 amino acids. The germline V gene has CDR1 MGHDK and CDR2 SYGVNS. V was pared by 4 bases and J by 12 bases, with 9 bases of the junction left unmatched. CDR3 in amino acids: CASSGTLGTGEPLHF. CDR3 DNA sequence: TGTGCCAGCAGTGGAACACTGGGGACAGGGGAACCCCTCCACTTT.

The chain has TRBV5-1 and TRBJ2-7, with D possibly TRBD1 on 7 matching bases. Germline values: CDR1 SGHRS, CDR2 YFSETQ. The CDR3 sequence is 15 residues long. V was trimmed by 5 bases and J by 2 bases, leaving 17 bases between them. CDR3 sequence: CASSYGTAGAYEQYF. In DNA, the CDR3 is TGCGCCAGCAGTTACGGGACAGCGGGCGCCTACGAGCAGTACTTC. Filled out from reference TRBV5-1 and TRBJ2-7, the complete variable domain reads KAGVTQTPRYLIKTRGQQVTLSCSPISGHRSVSWYQQTPGQGLQFLFEYFSETQRNKGNFPGRFSGRQFSNSRSEMNVSTLELGDSALYLCASSYGTAGAYEQYFGPGTRLTVT.

In nucleotides, the CDR3 is TGTGCCAGCGGTAATAGGGACATGAACACTGAAGCTTTCTTT. Amino acids: CASGNRDMNTEAFF. This chain connects TRBV21-1 to TRBJ1-1; whether TRBD1, the table's D call, matches the DNA was not checked. TRBV21-1 is given as a pseudogene. The CDR3 runs 14 residues.

The chain has TRBV5-1 and TRBJ2-3, with TRBD1 identical over 9 bases. Trimming removed 2 bases from V and 4 bases from J; junction bases left unmatched: 20. In germline, CDR1 is SGHRS, CDR2 YFSETQ. The CDR3 has 20 residues. The CDR3: CASSFRDRGYRSPTSDTQYF. Written as DNA, the CDR3 is TGCGCCAGCAGCTTCCGCGACAGGGGGTATAGGTCCCCTACCTCAGATACGCAGTATTTT. The full variable domain, completed using reference TRBV5-1 and TRBJ2-3, is KAGVTQTPRYLIKTRGQQVTLSCSPISGHRSVSWYQQTPGQGLQFLFEYFSETQRNKGNFPGRFSGRQFSNSRSEMNVSTLELGDSALYLCASSFRDRGYRSPTSDTQYFGPGTRLTVL.

The chain carries TRBV2 and TRBJ2-7, with a tentative D call TRBD2 (5 bases). Germline CDR1 SNHLY, CDR2 FYNNEI. The CDR3 sequence is 12 residues long. The V end was cut by 5 bases, the J end by 4 bases, with 9 bases between. CDR3 protein: CASSPRGYEQYF. CDR3 coding DNA: TGTGCCAGCAGTCCCCGGGGTTACGAGCAGTACTTC. Filled out from reference TRBV2 and TRBJ2-7, the complete variable domain reads EPEVTQTPSHQVTQMGQEVILRCVPISNHLYFYWYRQILGQKVEFLVSFYNNEISEKSEIFDDQFSVERPDGSNFTLKIRSTKLEDSAMYFCASSPRGYEQYFGPGTRLTVT.

This clone has just a few counts. The chain's CDR3 is CASSLSGTGDAYGYTF. The DNA of the CDR3 is TGCGCCAGCAGCTTGTCCGGGACAGGCGACGCATATGGCTACACCTTC. The V gene is TRBV5-1, the J gene TRBJ1-2, with 8 bases identical to TRBD1. The CDR3 has 16 residues. Germline V lookup: CDR1 SGHRS, CDR2 YFSETQ. V shed 1 base, J shed 5 bases, and the junction held 10 bases outside the gene matches.

This rearrangement joins TRBV19 to TRBJ1-2, with D unresolved. CDR1 LNHDA and CDR2 SQIVND come from the germline V gene (reference sequence). With 5 bases removed from V and 10 bases from J, the gap between germline ends came to 14 bases. This CDR3 has 12 amino acids. In DNA, the CDR3 is TGTGCCAGTAGTTTCCTCGAGGGAGCCTACACCTTC. It is translated as CASSFLEGAYTF.